Reported below is one T cell receptor (beta chain). What it binds is not known. The data were taken from a study of regulatory T cells in long-lasting Graves disease. Study findings and constraints: Newly diagnosed disease favored TRBV20-1 and TRBJ2-1 over persistent disease. Examination was confined to peripheral blood, excluding thyroid tissue.

V lost 6 bases and J 4 bases, leaving 9 bases between the germline ends. The CDR3 has 12 residues. Germline CDR1 MNHEY, CDR2 SVGEGT. Arm-PCR of CDR3 regions and iRepertoire HTBI primers were used to build TCR beta libraries. From the multiplex PCR reads, TCRdb called clonotypes with MiXCR, one entry per CDR3 protein. The sample consists of some 250,000 distinct CDR3 sequences, around 20% of them appearing once. Time point defined: newly diagnosed GD, antithyroid drugs for less than 3 months. After RNA was extracted from PBMCs, the TCR library was made from it. Source: peripheral blood mononuclear cells (PBMCs), taken at new diagnosis, from a patient treated with antithyroid drugs. The chain employs TRBV6-2 or TRBV6-3 and TRBJ1-1; D is uncertain. The origin of this receptor is a female donor with Graves disease. The CDR3 sequence: CASRPGRTEAFF. The CDR3 DNA reads as TGTGCCAGCAGACCTGGGCGCACTGAAGCTTTCTTT.